Sequencing of this T cell receptor beta chain was carried out in a study of T cell changes during pregnancy in multiple sclerosis. The protocol was immunoSEQ multiplex PCR, while the TCRdb copy is restricted to in-frame clones and leaves out a portion. The table includes 15,000 or so clones, approximately 84% detected once. Germline V lookup: CDR1 PRHDT, CDR2 FYEKMQ (reference sequence). The CDR3 sequence is 16 residues long. The junction had 8 bases not matched to a gene; V was cut back by 6 bases and J by 3 bases. The rearrangement joins TRBV13 to TRBJ2-1; 10 bases match TRBD1. The clonotype comes from a female donor in good health, enrolled as a control in a pregnancy study. Here the sequenced sample was CD8+ T cells from peripheral blood mononuclear cells, taken in the third trimester of pregnancy. CDR3 DNA sequence: TGTGCCAGCAGTCGTGGGACAGGGGCTTTCTACAATGAGCAGTTCTTC. This translates into CASSRGTGAFYNEQFF. Supplemented by reference TRBV13 and TRBJ2-1, the full variable domain reads AAGVIQSPRHLIKEKRETATLKCYPIPRHDTVYWYQQGPGQDPQFLISFYEKMQSDKGSIPDRFSAQQFSDYHSELNMSSLELGDSALYFCASSRGTGAFYNEQFFGPGTRLTVL.